This TCR beta chain was observed in a study of T-cell memory formation after mild COVID-19. TCRdb processed the 5' RACE reads anew with MiXCR; each CDR3 protein has one entry. The sample has approximately 410,000 distinct CDR3 sequences; around 22% are singletons. The germline V and J ends were trimmed by 0 bases and 1 base, with 9 bases remaining between them. This CDR3 is 14 amino acids long. Germline assignment: CDR1 DFQATT and CDR2 SNEGSKA (reference sequence). The chain links TRBV20-1 to TRBJ1-1; D is undetermined. This receptor was identified in an adult woman who had mild COVID-19 (a few samples of this study predate the infection). Cell type and time point are not known. The sample comprised PBMCs or a T cell subset sorted from them (not recorded which). The CDR3 nucleotides are TGCAGTGCTAGAGAGGGCAGCGCGAACACTGAAGCTTTCTTT. Encoded protein: CSAREGSANTEAFF.